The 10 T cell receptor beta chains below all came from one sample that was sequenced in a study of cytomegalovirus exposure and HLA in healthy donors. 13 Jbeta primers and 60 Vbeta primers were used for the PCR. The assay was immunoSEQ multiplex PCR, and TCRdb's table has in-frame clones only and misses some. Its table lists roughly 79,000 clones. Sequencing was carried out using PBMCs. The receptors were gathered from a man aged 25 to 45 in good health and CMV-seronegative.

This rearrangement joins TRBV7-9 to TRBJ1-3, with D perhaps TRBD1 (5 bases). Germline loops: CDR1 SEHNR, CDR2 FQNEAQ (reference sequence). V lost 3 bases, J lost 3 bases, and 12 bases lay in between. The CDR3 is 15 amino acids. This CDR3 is CASSFRGVSGNTIYF. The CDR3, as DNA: TGTGCCAGCAGCTTCCGGGGGGTTAGTGGAAACACCATATATTTT. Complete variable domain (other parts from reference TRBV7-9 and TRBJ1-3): DTGVSQNPRHKITKRGQNVTFRCDPISEHNRLYWYRQTLGQGPEFLTYFQNEAQLEKSRLLSDRFSAERPKGSFSTLEIQRTEQGDSAMYLCASSFRGVSGNTIYFGEGSWLTVV.

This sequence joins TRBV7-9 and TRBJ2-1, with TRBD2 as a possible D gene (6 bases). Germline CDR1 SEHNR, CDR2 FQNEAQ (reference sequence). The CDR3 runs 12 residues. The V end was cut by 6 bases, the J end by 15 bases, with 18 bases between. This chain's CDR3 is CASRRGSGVVFF. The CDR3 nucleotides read TGTGCCAGCAGGAGAGGGTCGGGAGTGGTGTTCTTC.

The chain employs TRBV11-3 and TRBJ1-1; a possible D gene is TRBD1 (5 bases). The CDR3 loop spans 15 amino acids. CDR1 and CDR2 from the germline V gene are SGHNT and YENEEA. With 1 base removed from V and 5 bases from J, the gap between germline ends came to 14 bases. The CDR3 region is CASSLVPRVGTEAFF. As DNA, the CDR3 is TGTGCCAGCAGCTTAGTTCCCAGGGTTGGGACTGAAGCTTTCTTT. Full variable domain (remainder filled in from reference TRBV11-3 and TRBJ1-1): EAGVVQSPRYKIIEKKQPVAFWCNPISGHNTLYWYLQNLGQGPELLIRYENEEAVDDSQLPKDRFSAERLKGVDSTLKIQPAELGDSAVYLCASSLVPRVGTEAFFGQGTRLTVV.

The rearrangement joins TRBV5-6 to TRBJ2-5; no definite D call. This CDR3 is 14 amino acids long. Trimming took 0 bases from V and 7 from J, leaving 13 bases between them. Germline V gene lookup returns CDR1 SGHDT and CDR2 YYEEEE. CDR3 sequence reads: CASSLDSLQWTQYF. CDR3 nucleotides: TGTGCCAGCAGCTTGGACAGCCTACAGTGGACCCAGTACTTC.

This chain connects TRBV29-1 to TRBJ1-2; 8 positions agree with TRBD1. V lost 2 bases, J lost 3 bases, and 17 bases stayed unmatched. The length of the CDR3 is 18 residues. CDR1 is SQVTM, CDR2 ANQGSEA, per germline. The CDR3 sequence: CSVEYSPGQGASHYGYTF. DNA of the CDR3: TGCAGCGTTGAATATTCGCCAGGACAGGGAGCCTCTCACTATGGCTACACCTTC.

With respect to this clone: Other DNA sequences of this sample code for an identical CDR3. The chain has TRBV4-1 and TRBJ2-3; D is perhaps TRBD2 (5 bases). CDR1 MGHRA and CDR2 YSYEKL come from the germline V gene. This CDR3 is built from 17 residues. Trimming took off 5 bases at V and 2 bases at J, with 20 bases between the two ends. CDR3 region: CASSTHPGKRATDTQYF. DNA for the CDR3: TGCGCCAGCAGCACTCATCCCGGGAAACGGGCCACAGATACGCAGTATTTT.

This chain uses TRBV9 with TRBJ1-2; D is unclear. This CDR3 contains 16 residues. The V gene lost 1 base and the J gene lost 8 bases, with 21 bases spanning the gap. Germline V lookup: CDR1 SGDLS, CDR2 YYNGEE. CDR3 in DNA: TGTGCCAGCAGCGTATATACCACAAGCGGGCTTTGGGGCTACACCTTC. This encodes CASSVYTTSGLWGYTF.

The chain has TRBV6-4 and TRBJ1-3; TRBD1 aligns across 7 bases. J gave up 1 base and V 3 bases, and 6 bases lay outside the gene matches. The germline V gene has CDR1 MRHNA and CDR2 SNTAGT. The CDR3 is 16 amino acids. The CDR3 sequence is CASSERDSSSGNTIYF. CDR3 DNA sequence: TGTGCCAGCAGTGAGCGGGACAGTTCGTCTGGAAACACCATATATTTT.

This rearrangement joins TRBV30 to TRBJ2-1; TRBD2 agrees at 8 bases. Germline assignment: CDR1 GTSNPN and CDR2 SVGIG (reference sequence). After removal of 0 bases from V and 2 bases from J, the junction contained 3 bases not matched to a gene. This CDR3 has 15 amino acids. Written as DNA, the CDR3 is TGTGCCTGGAGTGTTGATAGCGGGACCTACAATGAGCAGTTCTTC. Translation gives CAWSVDSGTYNEQFF.

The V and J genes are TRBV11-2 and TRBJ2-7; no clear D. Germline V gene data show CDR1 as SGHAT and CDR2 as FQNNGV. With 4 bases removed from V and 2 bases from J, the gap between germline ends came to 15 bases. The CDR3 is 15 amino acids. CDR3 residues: CASSSQTVGPYEQYF. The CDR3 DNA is TGTGCCAGCAGCTCGCAGACCGTTGGGCCCTACGAGCAGTACTTC. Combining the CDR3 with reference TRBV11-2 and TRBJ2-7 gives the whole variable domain EAGVAQSPRYKIIEKRQSVAFWCNPISGHATLYWYQQILGQGPKLLIQFQNNGVVDDSQLPKDRFSAERLKGVDSTLKIQPAKLEDSAVYLCASSSQTVGPYEQYFGPGTRLTVT.